This passage covers 32 T cell receptor beta chains from one sample sequenced in a study of cytomegalovirus exposure and HLA in healthy donors. With 60 Vbeta and 13 Jbeta primers, the PCR was carried out. Data came from immunoSEQ multiplex PCR; TCRdb stores just in-frame clones and leaves some out. The repertoire holds roughly 170,000 clones, with roughly 70% as singletons. Sequenced input: PBMCs. The receptors shown here come from a girl aged 5 to 17 in good health and CMV-seronegative.

J is TRBJ1-1 and V is TRBV28; D may be TRBD1 (5 bases). The CDR3 is made up of 14 amino acids. Trimming cost V 7 bases and J 0 bases, with 12 bases left between them. Germline V lookup: CDR1 MDHEN, CDR2 SYDVKM. The CDR3 spells CASTYVGVNTEAFF. Here the CDR3 DNA reads TGTGCCAGCACCTATGTAGGGGTGAACACTGAAGCTTTCTTT. Combining the CDR3 with reference TRBV28 and TRBJ1-1 gives the whole variable domain DVKVTQSSRYLVKRTGEKVFLECVQDMDHENMFWYRQDPGLGLRLIYFSYDVKMKEKGDIPEGYSVSREKKERFSLILESASTNQTSMYLCASTYVGVNTEAFFGQGTRLTVV.

The chain has TRBV27 and TRBJ2-1, with a possible D match to TRBD2 (7 bases). Germline-derived CDR1 and CDR2 are MNHEY and SMNVEV (reference sequence). The V and J ends lost 7 bases and 4 bases respectively, with 14 bases between them. The length of the CDR3 is 14 residues. In nucleotides, the CDR3 is TGTGCCAGCAAGGGGGGGACCTTATACAATGAGCAGTTCTTC. It specifies CASKGGTLYNEQFF.

The chain joins TRBV9 to TRBJ1-2; D gene uncertain. The V gene lost 4 bases and the J gene lost 8 bases, with 12 bases spanning the gap. This CDR3 contains 12 residues. Germline V gene lookup returns CDR1 SGDLS and CDR2 YYNGEE. The CDR3, as DNA: TGTGCCAGCAGCCTAAGGGAGAGGGGCTACACCTTC. Translated, it gives CASSLRERGYTF.

The rearrangement links TRBV28 to TRBJ1-3; D gene unclear. V gave up 10 bases and J gave up 1 base, with 8 bases separating them. Germline CDR1 and CDR2: MDHEN and SYDVKM. The length of the CDR3 is 12 residues. The CDR3 protein is CATRGSGNTIYF. The CDR3 DNA reads TGTGCCACCCGGGGATCTGGAAACACCATATATTTT.

This chain links TRBV9 with TRBJ1-5; a possible D gene is TRBD1 (5 bases). V shed 4 bases and J shed 2 bases, with 16 bases lying between them. Germline assignment: CDR1 SGDLS and CDR2 YYNGEE. There are 16 residues in the CDR3. The CDR3 spells CASSPGPAGGNQPQHF. The CDR3 nucleotides are TGTGCCAGCAGCCCTGGCCCGGCGGGGGGCAATCAGCCCCAGCATTTT.

This chain links TRBV5-1 with TRBJ1-2; 7 bases fit TRBD1. J gave up 2 bases and V 4 bases, and 11 bases lay outside the gene matches. Germline CDR1 and CDR2: SGHRS and YFSETQ. The CDR3 extends over 16 amino acids. CDR3: CASSPGDRVLNYGYTF. CDR3 sequence (DNA): TGCGCCAGCAGCCCCGGAGACAGGGTGCTAAACTATGGCTACACCTTC.

This clone was recorded a few times. The chain has TRBV5-6 and TRBJ1-1; D is unresolved. The V end lost 3 bases, the J end lost 4 bases, and 16 bases lay between the germline ends. Germline V gene lookup returns CDR1 SGHDT and CDR2 YYEEEE. This CDR3 region has 15 residues. CDR3: CASSSRGSAGTEAFF. CDR3 DNA sequence: TGTGCCAGCAGCTCGAGAGGGTCGGCAGGCACTGAAGCTTTCTTT.

This chain joins TRBV7-9 and TRBJ1-1; TRBD1 matches at 7 bases. Looked up from germline, CDR1 is SEHNR and CDR2 is FQNEAQ (reference sequence). The CDR3 is made up of 13 amino acids. V was pared by 5 bases and J by 4 bases, with 4 bases of the junction left unmatched. The CDR3 reads CASSKTGFTEAFF. The CDR3 bases are TGTGCCAGCAGCAAGACAGGGTTCACTGAAGCTTTCTTT.

This chain joins TRBV19 and TRBJ1-3, with 10 bases lining up with TRBD1. Trimming took 7 bases from V and 0 from J; bases not matched to a gene: 3. The CDR3 spans 15 residues. Germline CDR1 and CDR2: LNHDA and SQIVND (reference sequence). CDR3 coding DNA: TGTGCCAGTACGGACAGGGGGAGCTCTGGAAACACCATATATTTT. This translates into CASTDRGSSGNTIYF.

This clone was observed once. This chain uses TRBV5-4 with TRBJ1-1, with 7 positions matching TRBD1. J was trimmed by 6 bases and V by 4 bases; bases with no gene match: 6. Germline V gene data show CDR1 as SGHNT and CDR2 as YYREEE (reference sequence). The CDR3 has 13 residues. The CDR3 sequence: CASSLDRPAEAFF. CDR3 coding DNA: TGTGCCAGCAGCCTGGACAGGCCCGCTGAAGCTTTCTTT.

The sample holds one count of this clone. The gene calls are TRBV7-9 and TRBJ2-2; 8 nucleotides match TRBD2. Losses at the gene ends were 5 bases for V and 10 bases for J; bases not matched to a gene: 12. The CDR3 loop spans 15 amino acids. Germline V gene sequence: CDR1 SEHNR, CDR2 FQNEAQ (reference sequence). The DNA for the CDR3 is TGTGCCAGCAGCCGAGCCCTGGCGGGGGGCGAGGAGCTGTTTTTT. Translating gives CASSRALAGGEELFF.

The rearrangement uses TRBV30 and TRBJ2-1, with 8 nucleotides matching TRBD1. Germline loops: CDR1 GTSNPN, CDR2 SVGIG (reference sequence). This CDR3 is 16 amino acids long. J gave up 5 bases and V 2 bases, and 11 bases lay outside the gene matches. The CDR3 coding sequence is TGTGCCTGGAGTTTCCCTTGGACAGGGCCCAACAATGAGCAGTTCTTC. Its protein product is CAWSFPWTGPNNEQFF. The full variable domain, completed using reference TRBV30 and TRBJ2-1, is SQTIHQWPATLVQPVGSPLSLECTVEGTSNPNLYWYRQAAGRGLQLLFYSVGIGQISSEVPQNLSASRPQDRQFILSSKKLLLSDSGFYLCAWSFPWTGPNNEQFFGPGTRLTVL.

The V and J genes are TRBV19 and TRBJ1-5; TRBD1 matches at 8 bases. With V trimmed by 6 bases and J by 6 bases, 10 bases remained unmatched. CDR3 size: 15 residues. Looked up from germline, CDR1 is LNHDA and CDR2 is SQIVND (reference sequence). In DNA, the CDR3 is TGTGCCAGTAGGAGGGGCAGGGGGCCCAGTCAGCCCCAGCATTTT. Encoded protein: CASRRGRGPSQPQHF.

The chain carries TRBV5-1 and TRBJ2-7, with D possibly being TRBD1 (6 bases). The CDR3 extends over 13 amino acids. V was clipped by 4 bases and J by 4 bases, with 12 bases between them. The V gene's germline CDR1 is SGHRS and CDR2 YFSETQ. CDR3 residues: CASSLRTAYEQYF. The DNA of the CDR3 is TGCGCCAGCAGCCTTCGGACAGCATACGAGCAGTACTTC.

The rearrangement joins TRBV2 to TRBJ1-2; D might be TRBD1 (5 bases). The germline CDR1 and CDR2 sequences are SNHLY and FYNNEI. This CDR3 is 14 amino acids long. Between the trimmed V and J ends, which lost 8 bases and 1 base, there was a span of 14 bases. CDR3 residues: CASAGASSNYGYTF. CDR3 nucleotides: TGTGCCAGCGCTGGGGCATCAAGTAACTATGGCTACACCTTC.

V is TRBV6-5 and J is TRBJ2-5; the D is unclear. The CDR3 extends over 11 amino acids. Per the germline V gene, CDR1 is MNHEY and CDR2 is SVGAGI. The V end lost 5 bases, the J end lost 5 bases, and 6 bases lay between the germline ends. CDR3 residues: CASSAGETQYF. CDR3 sequence (DNA): TGTGCCAGCAGTGCCGGTGAGACCCAGTACTTC.

This clone was detected a few times. This chain uses TRBV6-1 with TRBJ2-5; D possibly corresponds to TRBD1 (6 bases). Trimming pared 6 bases from V and 3 bases from J, leaving 14 bases between. Germline CDR1 and CDR2: MNHNS and SASEGT. This CDR3 is 14 amino acids long. CDR3: CASSPQGRKETQYF. CDR3 coding DNA: TGTGCCAGCAGCCCACAGGGTAGGAAAGAGACCCAGTACTTC.

The CDR3: CASSLDQILSGNTIYF. The CDR3 DNA reads as TGTGCCAGCAGCTTAGATCAGATCCTCTCTGGAAACACCATATATTTT. V and J are TRBV7-9 and TRBJ1-3; no definite D call. V was cut by 1 base and J by 0 bases, with 10 bases left in between. The CDR3 totals 16 residues. Germline V CDR1 and CDR2: SEHNR, FQNEAQ (reference sequence).

This clone was counted between two and nine times. CDR3 region: CASDRGLLETQYF. For the CDR3, the DNA is TGTGCCAGTGACAGGGGGCTATTGGAGACCCAGTACTTC. The chain combines TRBV30 with TRBJ2-5; 10 nucleotides line up with TRBD1. This CDR3 has 13 residues. Germline-derived CDR1 and CDR2 are GTSNPN and SVGIG (reference sequence). V lost 8 bases to trimming and J lost 5 bases; unmatched junction nucleotides: 8.

This rearrangement joins TRBV6-1 to TRBJ2-3; tentatively, D is TRBD2 (5 bases). The V gene's germline CDR1 is MNHNS and CDR2 SASEGT. CDR3 length equals 14 residues. The V gene lost 2 bases and the J gene lost 6 bases, with 12 bases spanning the gap. DNA for the CDR3: TGTGCCAGCAGTGAACTGCCCAGAGGGGATACGCAGTATTTT. Residues: CASSELPRGDTQYF.

The chain recombines TRBV10-2 with TRBJ1-3; D not resolved. Looked up from germline, CDR1 is WSHSY and CDR2 is SAAADI. CDR3 size: 15 residues. Trimming removed 3 bases from V and 4 bases from J, with 13 bases in between. CDR3 in amino acids: CASSEQLGVGNTIYF. Here the CDR3 DNA reads TGCGCCAGCAGTGAACAGCTGGGCGTCGGAAACACCATATATTTT.

With regard to this clone: The sample holds other DNA sequences that translate to the same CDR3. The chain recombines TRBV19 with TRBJ1-2; D unclear. The V gene lost 5 bases and the J gene lost 4 bases, with 11 bases spanning the gap. Germline V gene lookup returns CDR1 LNHDA and CDR2 SQIVND (reference sequence). The CDR3 runs to 13 residues. DNA for the CDR3: TGTGCCAGTAGTCACAGTTCCCTCTATGGCTACACCTTC. It specifies CASSHSSLYGYTF.

V gene TRBV5-6 combines with J gene TRBJ1-6, with 7 bases lining up with TRBD1. CDR3 length equals 14 residues. Losses at the gene ends were 2 bases for V and 9 bases for J; bases not matched to a gene: 5. The germline V gene encodes CDR1 SGHDT and CDR2 YYEEEE. DNA of the CDR3: TGTGCCAGCAGCTTCACAGGGGCTGGTTCACCCCTCCACTTT. The encoded protein is CASSFTGAGSPLHF. The whole variable domain, remainder taken from reference TRBV5-6 and TRBJ1-6, is DAGVTQSPTHLIKTRGQQVTLRCSPKSGHDTVSWYQQALGQGPQFIFQYYEEEERQRGNFPDRFSGHQFPNYSSELNVNALLLGDSALYLCASSFTGAGSPLHFGNGTRLTVT.

J is TRBJ2-7 and V is TRBV10-3; 9 bases fit TRBD1. Trimming removed 0 bases from V and 5 bases from J; junction bases left unmatched: 5. The CDR3 spans 15 residues. In germline, CDR1 is ENHRY, CDR2 SYGVKD. The CDR3 sequence: CAISESYRGQNEQYF. The CDR3 DNA follows: TGTGCCATCAGTGAGTCGTACAGGGGGCAGAACGAGCAGTACTTC.

This clone was detected only once. The chain links TRBV6-1 to TRBJ1-1, with TRBD1 identical over 9 bases. CDR1 MNHNS and CDR2 SASEGT come from the germline V gene. V gave up 1 base and J gave up 3 bases; unmatched junction bases: 3. The CDR3 is 15 amino acids. In nucleotides, the CDR3 is TGTGCCAGCAGTGAAGGTGGGACAGGGTACACTGAAGCTTTCTTT. Protein: CASSEGGTGYTEAFF.

The chain joins TRBV4-1 to TRBJ2-7; D is undetermined. From germline, CDR1 is MGHRA and CDR2 YSYEKL. V was clipped by 4 bases and J by 2 bases, with 12 bases between them. This CDR3 comprises 14 residues. As DNA, the CDR3 is TGCGCCAGCAGCCCACCCCTAGTTCCCTACGAGCAGTACTTC. Amino acids: CASSPPLVPYEQYF.

CDR3 nucleotide sequence: TGCAGCGTTGCAGGGCAGCACTATGGCTACACCTTC. Protein sequence: CSVAGQHYGYTF. The rearrangement joins TRBV29-1 to TRBJ1-2; weak D call: TRBD1 (5 bases). Germline CDR1 is SQVTM and CDR2 is ANQGSEA. The CDR3 is 12 amino acids. With 4 bases removed from V and 3 bases from J, the gap between germline ends came to 9 bases.

The rearrangement uses TRBV19 and TRBJ1-4; D may be TRBD1 (5 bases). From germline, CDR1 is LNHDA and CDR2 SQIVND (reference sequence). The length of the CDR3 is 14 residues. The germline V and J ends were trimmed by 9 bases and 12 bases, with 23 bases remaining between them. The CDR3 DNA reads TGTGCCAGCTCCCGGACTGTGGGGGGAGAAGAACTGTTTTTT. It is translated as CASSRTVGGEELFF.

This clone has only one observation. The chain links TRBV27 to TRBJ1-1; 7 bases are a match to TRBD1. Germline CDR1 is MNHEY and CDR2 is SMNVEV (reference sequence). This CDR3 is built from 15 residues. V gave up 3 bases and J gave up 0 bases; unmatched junction bases: 4. The CDR3 region has the DNA TGTGCCAGCAGTTTGTGGACAGGCCTGAACACTGAAGCTTTCTTT. Residues: CASSLWTGLNTEAFF.

V and J are TRBV6-5 and TRBJ2-1; tentative D call: TRBD1 (6 bases). The CDR3 is made up of 15 amino acids. Trimming cost V 5 bases and J 1 base, with 12 bases left between them. The germline V gene encodes CDR1 MNHEY and CDR2 SVGAGI. In DNA form, the CDR3 reads TGTGCCAGCAGTCCCCGGGACACGTCCTACAATGAGCAGTTCTTC. Residues: CASSPRDTSYNEQFF.

The V gene is TRBV6-5, the J gene TRBJ2-3; a weak D match, TRBD1 (5 bases). From germline, CDR1 is MNHEY and CDR2 SVGAGI. V was shortened by 4 bases and J by 2 bases, with 13 bases between the two germline ends. CDR3 length: 15 residues. The CDR3 nucleotides are TGTGCCAGCAGTTTGGTACAGGCGATCACAGATACGCAGTATTTT. Its translation: CASSLVQAITDTQYF.

J is TRBJ1-1 and V is TRBV28, with D unresolved. CDR1 MDHEN and CDR2 SYDVKM come from the germline V gene. The CDR3 contains 13 residues. V lost 7 bases and J 8 bases, leaving 17 bases between the germline ends. CDR3 amino acids: CASTKEPSGEAFF. As DNA, the CDR3 is TGTGCCAGCACCAAGGAGCCCTCTGGGGAAGCTTTCTTT.